These 18 T cell receptor beta chains originate from one sample sequenced in a study of CD8 T cells in ankylosing spondylitis. Findings of the study overall: Blood of patients with ankylosing spondylitis appeared to be characterized by a TCR beta motif of several highly homologous variants.

TCRdb itself ran the 5' RACE reads through MiXCR, one entry per CDR3 protein. The repertoire holds approximately 540,000 distinct CDR3 sequences, with 9.5% to 15% as singletons. These TCRs' antigens remain unknown. The source material was blood, either unsorted or a sorted T cell fraction (not recorded which). The receptors shown here come from a male donor with ankylosing spondylitis.

The CDR3: CSARDIKKSSDTQYF. CDR3 DNA: TGCAGTGCTAGAGATATTAAGAAGTCTTCCGATACGCAGTATTTT. The chain carries TRBV20-1 and TRBJ2-3; D remains ambiguous. V dropped 0 bases and J dropped 6 bases, with 16 bases sitting between them. This CDR3 has 15 amino acids. The germline gives CDR1 DFQATT, CDR2 SNEGSKA (reference sequence).

This clonotype was seen a handful of times. This chain joins TRBV7-6 and TRBJ2-7, with TRBD2 matching 13 bases. The CDR3 totals 16 residues. Germline V gives CDR1 SGHVS, CDR2 FNYEAQ. V was pared by 4 bases and J by 4 bases, with 7 bases of the junction left unmatched. Here the CDR3 reads CASSSSGTSGIYEQYF. CDR3 nucleotides: TGTGCCAGCAGCTCCTCCGGGACTAGCGGGATTTACGAGCAGTACTTC. The entire variable domain, with the rest obtained from reference TRBV7-6 and TRBJ2-7, is as follows: GAGVSQSPRYKVTKRGQDVALRCDPISGHVSLYWYRQALGQGPEFLTYFNYEAQQDKSGLPNDRFSAERPEGSISTLTIQRTEQRDSAMYRCASSSSGTSGIYEQYFGPGTRLTVT.

The gene calls are TRBV11-2 and TRBJ1-5; perhaps TRBD1 as D (6 bases). The CDR3 contains 14 residues. Germline CDR1 and CDR2: SGHAT and FQNNGV. V was shortened by 2 bases and J by 4 bases, with 9 bases between the two germline ends. The CDR3 region is CASSLTGQNQPQHF. DNA of the CDR3: TGTGCCAGCAGCTTAACGGGACAAAATCAGCCCCAGCATTTT.

This clonotype was observed many times. The CDR3 DNA reads TGCGCCAGCAGCTTGGATGGGGGGGATGGCTACACCTTC. This gives the protein CASSLDGGDGYTF. The chain is built from TRBV5-1 and TRBJ1-2; D may be TRBD1 (5 bases). V lost 0 bases and J lost 6, with 9 bases in between. CDR3 size: 13 residues. In germline, CDR1 is SGHRS, CDR2 YFSETQ.

This clonotype appeared many times. The rearrangement joins TRBV12-3 or TRBV12-4 to TRBJ1-2; TRBD1 aligns across 7 bases. CDR3 length: 14 amino acids. V shed 5 bases, J shed 2 bases, and the junction held 5 bases outside the gene matches. In nucleotides, the CDR3 is TGTGCCAGCAGTGGGAAGACAGGGAACTATGGCTACACCTTC. Amino acid sequence: CASSGKTGNYGYTF.

This clonotype was observed a handful of times. The CDR3 region is CASSSRRVSSYNEQFF. For the CDR3, the DNA is TGTGCCAGCAGCTCCCGACGGGTCAGCTCCTACAATGAGCAGTTCTTC. V gene TRBV11-1 combines with J gene TRBJ2-1, with D unresolved. Per germline, CDR1 SGHAT and CDR2 FQDESV (reference sequence). The ends were cut back, 4 bases at V and 0 bases at J, with 13 bases in the middle. The CDR3 is 16 residues long.

J is TRBJ2-7 and V is TRBV24-1; the D is unclear. V dropped 3 bases and J dropped 7 bases, with 12 bases sitting between them. The CDR3 is 13 amino acids. The V gene's germline CDR1 is KGHDR and CDR2 SFDVKD. CDR3 protein: CATSDGRKGEQYF. The CDR3 coding sequence is TGTGCCACCAGTGATGGACGGAAAGGGGAGCAGTACTTC.

This sequence joins TRBV15 and TRBJ2-7, with a weak D call TRBD1 (6 bases). Trimming removed 6 bases at V and 0 bases at J, with 12 bases between. The CDR3 length is 14 residues. Germline V gene lookup returns CDR1 LNHNV and CDR2 YYDKDF (reference sequence). The CDR3 DNA reads TGTGCCACCAGTCAGGGACATAGCTCCTACGAGCAGTACGTC. It is translated as CATSQGHSSYEQYV.

A few counts support this clonotype. This rearrangement joins TRBV5-1 to TRBJ2-1; TRBD2 matches 12 bases. Unmatched junction bases numbered 7, after V lost 3 bases and J lost 9 bases. Germline loops: CDR1 SGHRS, CDR2 YFSETQ. The CDR3 spans 15 residues. The DNA for the CDR3 is TGCGCCAGCAGCTCCCTACTAGCGGGAGGCAGTGAGCAGTTCTTC. Translated, it gives CASSSLLAGGSEQFF.

The CDR3 is CASSPFGEGYEQFF. In DNA, the CDR3 is TGCGCCAGCAGCCCTTTTGGCGAGGGCTATGAGCAGTTCTTC. The chain is built from TRBV4-1 and TRBJ2-1; TRBD2 might be the D (5 bases). This CDR3 has 14 residues. V was clipped by 4 bases and J by 8 bases, with 15 bases between them. In germline, CDR1 is MGHRA, CDR2 YSYEKL.

The J gene is TRBJ2-5, the V gene TRBV6-1, with D perhaps TRBD2 (5 bases). Per the germline V gene, CDR1 is MNHNS and CDR2 is SASEGT. There are 18 residues in the CDR3. V gave up 6 bases and J gave up 6 bases, with 29 bases separating them. For the CDR3, the DNA is TGTGCCAGCAGCCAACCGGGAAGGACCGGGATCCCTAGGAAGACCCAGTACTTC. It yields the protein CASSQPGRTGIPRKTQYF.

This clonotype was detected a few times. The CDR3 loop is CASSEKTLLAGVTDTQYF. CDR3 sequence (DNA): TGTGCCAGCAGTGAAAAAACCTTACTAGCGGGAGTTACAGATACGCAGTATTTT. The chain uses TRBV6-1 and TRBJ2-3; 11 nucleotides line up with TRBD2. The V gene end was trimmed by 2 bases and the J gene end by 3 bases; junction bases not matched to a gene: 10. This CDR3 is 18 amino acids long. Germline values: CDR1 MNHNS, CDR2 SASEGT.

In the case of this clonotype: At one end, the junction sequence differs from germline, possibly due to a read error. The chain joins TRBV7-2 to TRBJ2-1; 8 bases are shared with TRBD1. There are 14 residues in the CDR3. The V gene's germline CDR1 is SGHTA and CDR2 FQGNSA. The CDR3 reads CASSFQGAGGQPYF. The CDR3 DNA is TGTGCCAGCAGCTTTCAGGGGGCTGGAGGACAACCTTACTTC.

CDR3 sequence: CASIRDQWGNEQFF. The CDR3 nucleotides read TGTGCCAGTATCCGGGACCAATGGGGGAATGAGCAGTTCTTC. The chain uses TRBV2 and TRBJ2-1; either TRBD1 or TRBD2 may supply D (5 bases each). V lost 9 bases, J lost 7 bases, and 19 bases lay in between. This CDR3 region has 14 residues. In germline, CDR1 is SNHLY, CDR2 FYNNEI.

Only a few counts were recorded for this clonotype. J is TRBJ1-1 and V is TRBV20-1; no firm D call. CDR1 is DFQATT, CDR2 SNEGSKA, per germline (reference sequence). This CDR3 spans 13 amino acids. V shed 5 bases and J shed 2 bases, with 12 bases lying between them. The CDR3 reads CSAEPNSNTEAFF. The CDR3 DNA reads as TGCAGTGCTGAACCTAACAGCAACACTGAAGCTTTCTTT.

This clonotype was observed many times. The chain recombines TRBV12-3 or TRBV12-4 with TRBJ2-2, with D unclear. Deletions cut 9 bases from V and 5 bases from J, with 13 bases between. The CDR3 contains 13 residues. CDR3 sequence reads: CASQRQSTGELFF. CDR3 nucleotides: TGTGCCAGTCAGAGGCAGAGTACCGGGGAGCTGTTTTTT.

The sample holds a few counts of this clonotype. J is TRBJ2-1 and V is TRBV5-1, with 10 bases matching TRBD2. Germline CDR1 SGHRS, CDR2 YFSETQ. This CDR3 spans 15 amino acids. Trimming cost V 7 bases and J 4 bases; bases outside gene matches: 8. The CDR3 nucleotides read TGCGCCAGCGCCGTTTCTAGCGGGGGATACAATGAGCAGTTCTTC. Protein: CASAVSSGGYNEQFF.

The chain has TRBV24-1 and TRBJ2-1; 9 bases map to TRBD1. CDR3 length equals 14 residues. The germline CDR1 and CDR2 sequences are KGHDR and SFDVKD. Unmatched junction bases numbered 5, after V lost 7 bases and J lost 5 bases. CDR3: CATRDRGTNNEQFF. CDR3 in DNA: TGTGCCACCAGGGACAGGGGTACTAACAATGAGCAGTTCTTC.